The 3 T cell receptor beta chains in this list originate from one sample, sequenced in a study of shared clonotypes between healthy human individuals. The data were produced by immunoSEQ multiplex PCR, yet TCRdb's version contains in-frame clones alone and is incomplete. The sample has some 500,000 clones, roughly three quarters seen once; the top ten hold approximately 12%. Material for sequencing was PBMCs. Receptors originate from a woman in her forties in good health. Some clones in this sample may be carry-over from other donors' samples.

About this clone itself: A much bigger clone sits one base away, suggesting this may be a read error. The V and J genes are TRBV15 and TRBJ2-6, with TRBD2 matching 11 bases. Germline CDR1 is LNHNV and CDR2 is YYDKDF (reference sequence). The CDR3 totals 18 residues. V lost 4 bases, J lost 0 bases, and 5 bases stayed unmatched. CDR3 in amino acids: CATSKMTSGASGANVLTF. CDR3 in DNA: TGTGCCACCAGCAAGATGACTAGCGGGGCCTCTGGGGCCAACGTCCTGACTTTC. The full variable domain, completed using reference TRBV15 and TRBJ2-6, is DAMVIQNPRYQVTQFGKPVTLSCSQTLNHNVMYWYQQKSSQAPKLLFHYYDKDFNNEADTPDNFQSRRPNTSFCFLDIRSPGLGDTAMYLCATSKMTSGASGANVLTFGAGSRLTVL.

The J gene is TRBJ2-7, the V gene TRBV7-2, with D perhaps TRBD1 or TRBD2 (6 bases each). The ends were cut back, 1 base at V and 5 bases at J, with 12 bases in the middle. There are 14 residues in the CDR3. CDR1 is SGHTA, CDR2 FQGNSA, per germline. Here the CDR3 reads CASSLDGGSHEQYF. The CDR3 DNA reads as TGTGCCAGCAGCTTAGACGGGGGCAGCCACGAGCAGTACTTC.

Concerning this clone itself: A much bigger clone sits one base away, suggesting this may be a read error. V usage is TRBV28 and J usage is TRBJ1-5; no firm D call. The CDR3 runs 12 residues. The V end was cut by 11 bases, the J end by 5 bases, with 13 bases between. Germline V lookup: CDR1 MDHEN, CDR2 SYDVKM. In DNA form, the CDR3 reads TGTGCCGGCACCCCGGGAGATCAGCCCCAGCATTTT. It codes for CAGTPGDQPQHF.